This TCR beta chain was captured by sequencing in a study of T-cell reconstitution after alpha-beta-depleted transplantation in children. From germline, CDR1 is GTSNPN and CDR2 SVGIG (reference sequence). Trimming removed 3 bases from V and 8 bases from J, with 10 bases in between. There are 11 residues in the CDR3. With respect to this clonotype: Antigen: not known.

Preparing the TCRbeta library involved the use of unique molecular identifiers. TCRdb re-called the PCR reads with MiXCR, one entry per CDR3 protein. The sample lists around 420,000 distinct CDR3 sequences, roughly 15% occurring once. Whole-study results and caveats: Most T-cell counts and diversity one year after the transplant came from T cells that were newly produced. For some patients, TCRbeta diversity was high at day 60 because of recipient T cells and thymic progenitors that survived. Alpha-beta T cells present about two months after transplant were reported to originate from several hundred expanded graft clones.

The clonotype comes from a boy under two years old who had a stem cell transplant for Wiskott-Aldrich syndrome, so the T cells may come from the graft donor. The chain uses TRBV30 and TRBJ1-2, with a weak D call TRBD1 (5 bases). The input for sequencing was PBMCs, mostly from graft donor cells, taken 360 days after TCRalphabeta/CD19-depleted stem cell transplant. CDR3 nucleotides: TGTGCCTGGAGCGCAAGACAGGGCTACACCTTC. Its translation is CAWSARQGYTF.